This T cell receptor (beta chain) was recovered during a study of T cell repertoires in cytomegalovirus infection. Study-wide context: Both recently identified HLA-C-restricted and well-studied HLA-B-restricted CMV epitopes were used in the study.

The study, taken as a whole, reports: Carriers of CMV and the relevant HLA type were discriminated by public TCR beta frequency. The ex vivo response showed dominance by HLA-C-restricted CMV-specific TCR beta clonotypes.

Each CDR3 protein gets one entry after TCRdb re-called the reads with MiXCR. The table includes under 850,000 distinct CDR3 sequences, around 30% detected once. This clonotype occurred many times. The antigen is not known. The CDR3 is 16 residues long. V was clipped by 6 bases and J by 0 bases; unmatched bases: 8. The V gene's germline CDR1 is MNHNS and CDR2 SASEGT. The sequence was collected from a human donor in good health (CMV status not recorded). Some clones in this sample may be carry-over from other donors' samples. This specimen was cultured PBMCs, taken from culture after CMV antigen stimulation. The chain combines TRBV6-1 with TRBJ2-7; 10 nucleotides match TRBD2. This CDR3 is CASRQTRTSGSYEQYF. The CDR3 DNA follows: TGTGCCAGCAGGCAGACCAGGACTAGCGGCTCCTACGAGCAGTACTTC.